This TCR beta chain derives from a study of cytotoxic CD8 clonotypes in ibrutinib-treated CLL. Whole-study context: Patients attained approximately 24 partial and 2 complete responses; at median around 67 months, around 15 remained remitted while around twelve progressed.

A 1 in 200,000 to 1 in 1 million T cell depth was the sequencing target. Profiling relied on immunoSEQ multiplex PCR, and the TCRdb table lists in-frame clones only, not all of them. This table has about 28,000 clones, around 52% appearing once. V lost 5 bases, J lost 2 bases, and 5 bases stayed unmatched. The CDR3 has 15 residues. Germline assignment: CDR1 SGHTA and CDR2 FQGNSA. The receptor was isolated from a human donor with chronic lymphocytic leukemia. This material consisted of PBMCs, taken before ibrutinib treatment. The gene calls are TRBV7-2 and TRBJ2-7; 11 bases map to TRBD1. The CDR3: CASSLWTGGPYEQYF. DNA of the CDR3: TGTGCCAGCAGCCTTTGGACAGGGGGCCCCTACGAGCAGTACTTC.